The clone carrying this TCR beta chain was counted between two and nine times. Method: immunoSEQ multiplex PCR; TCRdb's copy keeps in-frame clones and lacks some. Seen here are roughly 91,000 clones, more than 75% observed once, and the top ten hold around 1.3%. This entry comes from a study of blood T cell repertoires in COVID-19. Between the trimmed V and J ends, which lost 4 bases and 1 base, there was a span of 10 bases. The CDR3 is made up of 14 amino acids. CDR1 is SGHRS and CDR2 is YFSETQ in the germline V gene. The gene calls are TRBV5-1 and TRBJ2-3; D is uncertain. The receptor was derived from a woman over 75 with acute or convalescent COVID-19. Sequenced input: peripheral blood. The CDR3 DNA follows: TGCGCCAGCAGCCAGTTAGCTGGCACAGATACGCAGTATTTT. Its translation: CASSQLAGTDTQYF.